Below, 31 T cell receptor beta chains from the same sample are listed, as sequenced in a study of blood T cells in healthy people across ages. The second PCR ran roughly 7 to 11 cycles with a sample-barcoded 5' primer and J-beta primers. Using its own MiXCR run on the 5' RACE reads, TCRdb lists one record per CDR3 protein. This table has roughly 1,100,000 distinct CDR3 sequences, about 23% appearing once. In addition, the sample was reused for a study of T cells of mothers and their children.

Sequenced input: blood. These receptor sequences come from a girl aged 2 to 10 in good health.

The chain joins TRBV5-1 to TRBJ2-1, with D possibly matching TRBD2 (5 bases). Matching the DNA end better, TRBJ2-5 makes the J call doubtful. Germline V lookup: CDR1 SGHRS, CDR2 YFSETQ. The CDR3 has 15 amino acids. The CDR3: CASSLYGSGKETQYF. The DNA of the CDR3 is TGCGCCAGCAGCTTGTATGGGAGCGGAAAAGAGACCCAGTACTTC.

V usage is TRBV29-1 and J usage is TRBJ2-1, with no clear D. Trimming stripped 2 bases from V and 7 bases from J, with 15 bases between. Germline V gene sequence: CDR1 SQVTM, CDR2 ANQGSEA. The CDR3 is 14 amino acids. The DNA of the CDR3 is TGCAGCGTTGAATTTTTGGAATCTCGGAATGAGCAGTTCTTC. It specifies CSVEFLESRNEQFF.

The chain joins TRBV12-3 or TRBV12-4 to TRBJ2-7; D call uncertain. The CDR3 totals 13 residues. Trimming cost V 0 bases and J 7 bases, with 10 bases left between them. CDR3 bases: TGTGCCAGCAGTTTAGCCGGTGCTCGAGAGCAGTACTTC. Protein sequence: CASSLAGAREQYF.

This chain links TRBV12-3 or TRBV12-4 with TRBJ1-1, with D maybe TRBD1 (5 bases). CDR3 length: 13 residues. V lost 7 bases and J 5 bases, leaving 14 bases between the germline ends. The CDR3 loop reads CASKLLGGTEAFF. The DNA for the CDR3 is TGTGCCAGCAAACTTTTGGGGGGAACTGAAGCTTTCTTT.

The chain recombines TRBV29-1 with TRBJ1-1; D gene uncertain. V was pared by 4 bases and J by 1 base, with 13 bases between. The CDR3 contains 14 residues. Germline lookup yields CDR1 SQVTM and CDR2 ANQGSEA. CDR3 nucleotides: TGCAGCGTTGTGGGGTTAGCGGAGAACACTGAAGCTTTCTTT. Translation gives CSVVGLAENTEAFF.

CDR3 sequence (DNA): TGTGCCAGCAGCTCCAGCCAACAGATGGGGCTCAATCAGCCCCAGCATTTT. Protein sequence: CASSSSQQMGLNQPQHF. The J gene is TRBJ1-5, the V gene TRBV7-2, with D perhaps TRBD1 (5 bases). This CDR3 region has 17 residues. V gave up 4 bases and J gave up 3 bases, with 19 bases separating them. In germline, CDR1 is SGHTA, CDR2 FQGNSA.

The genes are TRBV4-1 and TRBJ1-2; TRBD1 matches at 7 bases. Losses at the gene ends were 4 bases for V and 8 bases for J; bases not matched to a gene: 4. The CDR3 sequence is 12 residues long. Germline V gene data show CDR1 as MGHRA and CDR2 as YSYEKL. The CDR3 protein is CASSPTGVGYTF. The CDR3 DNA is TGCGCCAGCAGCCCCACAGGGGTGGGCTACACCTTC.

The chain joins TRBV24-1 to TRBJ1-5; unclear D gene. Trimming shortened V by 5 bases and J by 1 base, and 8 bases separated the two germline ends. There are 14 residues in the CDR3. CDR1 and CDR2 (germline): KGHDR, SFDVKD. Here the CDR3 reads CATSVVSSNQPQHF. The CDR3 DNA reads as TGTGCCACCAGTGTGGTCAGCAGCAATCAGCCCCAGCATTTT.

The CDR3 is CASSGYGTGGGYEQYF. CDR3 nucleotides: TGTGCCAGCAGTGGTTATGGGACAGGAGGGGGCTACGAGCAGTACTTC. The chain carries TRBV6-1 and TRBJ2-7; 8 bases are shared with TRBD1. The junction had 11 bases not matched to a gene; V was cut back by 4 bases and J by 3 bases. The CDR3 is 16 amino acids. Germline lookup yields CDR1 MNHNS and CDR2 SASEGT.

Only a few counts were recorded for this clonotype. The chain carries TRBV11-3 and TRBJ2-2; D unclear. The ends were cut back, 1 base at V and 4 bases at J, with 4 bases in the middle. Germline V lookup: CDR1 SGHNT, CDR2 YENEEA. The CDR3 runs 13 residues. In nucleotides, the CDR3 is TGTGCCAGCAGCTTAGTTGCCACCGGGGAGCTGTTTTTT. Its translation: CASSLVATGELFF. The whole variable domain, remainder taken from reference TRBV11-3 and TRBJ2-2, is EAGVVQSPRYKIIEKKQPVAFWCNPISGHNTLYWYLQNLGQGPELLIRYENEEAVDDSQLPKDRFSAERLKGVDSTLKIQPAELGDSAVYLCASSLVATGELFFGEGSRLTVL.

This clonotype came up a few times. The chain recombines TRBV12-3 or TRBV12-4 with TRBJ1-1; D ambiguous. The CDR3 spans 13 residues. The germline V and J ends were trimmed by 8 bases and 2 bases, with 12 bases remaining between them. CDR3: CASGVMLNTEAFF. CDR3 nucleotide sequence: TGTGCCAGCGGGGTAATGCTAAACACTGAAGCTTTCTTT.

In its sample, this clonotype was seen a few times. The chain joins TRBV20-1 to TRBJ2-7, with TRBD1 matching 8 bases. Germline values: CDR1 DFQATT, CDR2 SNEGSKA (reference sequence). CDR3 length: 15 residues. V was pared by 6 bases and J by 0 bases, with 10 bases of the junction left unmatched. CDR3 region: CSAYDRGPSSYEQYF. The CDR3 DNA reads TGCAGTGCCTACGACAGGGGACCGAGCTCCTACGAGCAGTACTTC.

The CDR3 reads CASSFGQQGVNTEAFF. DNA for the CDR3: TGTGCCAGCAGTTTCGGGCAACAGGGGGTAAACACTGAAGCTTTCTTT. This rearrangement joins TRBV6-6 to TRBJ1-1, with 8 bases fitting TRBD1. Unmatched junction bases numbered 9, after V lost 4 bases and J lost 2 bases. The CDR3 has 16 amino acids. The V gene's germline CDR1 is MNHNY and CDR2 SVGAGI (reference sequence).

The chain links TRBV24-1 to TRBJ2-1; TRBD1 is a possible D gene (5 bases). The CDR3 spans 16 residues. From germline, CDR1 is KGHDR and CDR2 SFDVKD. The V end was cut by 1 base, the J end by 4 bases, with 13 bases between. CDR3 nucleotide sequence: TGTGCCACCAGTGATTTTTTTGGGGCCGGGTACAATGAGCAGTTCTTC. Protein sequence: CATSDFFGAGYNEQFF.

This clonotype came up many times. This chain connects TRBV15 to TRBJ2-7; 14 nucleotides align to TRBD2. The junction had 9 bases not matched to a gene; V was cut back by 1 base and J by 7 bases. From germline, CDR1 is LNHNV and CDR2 YYDKDF (reference sequence). The CDR3 sequence is 17 residues long. CDR3 region: CATSRARGLAGAHEQYF. The CDR3 DNA is TGTGCCACCAGCAGAGCCCGGGGACTAGCGGGAGCTCATGAGCAGTACTTC.

This clonotype was observed a few times. The chain links TRBV12-3 or TRBV12-4 to TRBJ2-1; D is ambiguous. This CDR3 has 11 amino acids. V was cut by 7 bases and J by 9 bases, with 10 bases left in between. The chain's CDR3 is CASTTPGEQFF. The CDR3 DNA follows: TGTGCCAGCACCACCCCGGGTGAGCAGTTCTTC.

V is TRBV5-1 and J is TRBJ1-2; 8 bases agree with TRBD1. V lost 5 bases and J lost 6; bases outside the gene matches: 9. The CDR3 covers 14 residues. In germline, CDR1 is SGHRS, CDR2 YFSETQ. The CDR3 reads CASSPRQGNNGYTF. The CDR3 nucleotides are TGCGCCAGCAGTCCCCGACAGGGGAATAATGGCTACACCTTC.

The J gene is TRBJ2-1, the V gene TRBV27, with 10 bases fitting TRBD2. CDR1 is MNHEY, CDR2 SMNVEV, per germline (reference sequence). Unmatched junction bases numbered 5, after V lost 5 bases and J lost 1 base. CDR3 length: 16 amino acids. This chain's CDR3 is CASSTSAGGSYNEQFF. CDR3 in DNA: TGTGCCAGCAGTACTTCAGCGGGGGGGTCCTACAATGAGCAGTTCTTC.

The rearrangement uses TRBV15 and TRBJ1-4, with 9 bases aligning to TRBD1. Germline values: CDR1 LNHNV, CDR2 YYDKDF (reference sequence). Trimming at V came to 5 bases and at J to 5 bases, leaving 3 bases not matched to a gene. CDR3 length: 14 amino acids. The CDR3 loop reads CATSETGGNEKLFF. The CDR3 DNA follows: TGTGCCACCAGCGAAACAGGGGGCAATGAAAAACTGTTTTTT.

This chain links TRBV5-6 with TRBJ2-1, with 7 nucleotides matching TRBD2. V lost 3 bases and J lost 12; bases outside the gene matches: 15. CDR3 size: 15 residues. The germline gives CDR1 SGHDT, CDR2 YYEEEE. The DNA for the CDR3 is TGTGCCAGCAGCTCCCTCGTACTAGCGATGGATGGGCAGTTCTTC. Its protein is CASSSLVLAMDGQFF.

This clonotype came up a few times. The CDR3 nucleotides are TGTGCCAGCAGTTTTAGGGGGATCTACGAGCAGTACTTC. Protein sequence: CASSFRGIYEQYF. The V gene is TRBV12-3 or TRBV12-4, the J gene TRBJ2-7, with TRBD1 as a possible D gene (6 bases). This CDR3 is built from 13 residues. The germline V and J ends were trimmed by 3 bases and 3 bases, with 9 bases remaining between them.

The chain combines TRBV5-1 with TRBJ1-1; a possible D gene is TRBD1 (6 bases). Per the germline V gene, CDR1 is SGHRS and CDR2 is YFSETQ. The CDR3 consists of 17 residues. Between the trimmed V and J ends, which lost 4 bases and 4 bases, there was a span of 23 bases. The CDR3 bases are TGCGCCAGCAGCCCCACTCACCTACAGGGAGGAGGCACTGAAGCTTTCTTT. Its translation is CASSPTHLQGGGTEAFF.

The chain recombines TRBV12-3 or TRBV12-4 with TRBJ1-2, with D maybe TRBD1 (5 bases). The CDR3 consists of 12 residues. Trimming left V 3 bases short and J 10 bases short, with 12 bases between. CDR3 loop: CASSFLAQDYTF. The CDR3 DNA reads TGTGCCAGCAGTTTTTTGGCACAGGACTACACCTTC.

The V and J genes are TRBV13 and TRBJ2-1; D ambiguous. V was cut by 1 base and J by 0 bases, with 10 bases left in between. This CDR3 comprises 16 residues. In germline, CDR1 is PRHDT, CDR2 FYEKMQ (reference sequence). The CDR3 sequence is CASSLEPTSSYNEQFF. The CDR3 DNA reads TGTGCCAGCAGCTTAGAACCTACAAGCTCCTACAATGAGCAGTTCTTC.

This clonotype has more than one count but fewer than ten. V and J are TRBV12-3 or TRBV12-4 and TRBJ1-1; possibly TRBD1 for D (5 bases). This CDR3 has 12 residues. Trimming took 7 bases from V and 11 from J, leaving 17 bases between them. The CDR3 nucleotides read TGTGCCAGCAACCCGACAGCCCAGAGGGCTTTCTTT. Its translation is CASNPTAQRAFF.

This rearrangement joins TRBV6-5 to TRBJ2-3, with a weak D call TRBD1 (6 bases). The CDR3 runs 15 residues. Germline loops: CDR1 MNHEY, CDR2 SVGAGI. With 7 bases removed from V and 2 bases from J, the gap between germline ends came to 16 bases. CDR3 coding DNA: TGTGCCAGCACTGCTGCCAGGGGATACACAGATACGCAGTATTTT. Amino acids: CASTAARGYTDTQYF.

The chain links TRBV9 to TRBJ2-2, with D perhaps matching TRBD1 (6 bases). Trimming removed 0 bases at V and 6 bases at J, with 12 bases between. Germline V CDR1 and CDR2: SGDLS, YYNGEE. This CDR3 has 15 amino acids. This CDR3 reads CASSVEVQGSGELFF. Here the CDR3 DNA reads TGTGCCAGCAGCGTAGAGGTTCAGGGGTCCGGGGAGCTGTTTTTT.

The chain links TRBV7-2 to TRBJ2-5; 7 positions match TRBD1. The length of the CDR3 is 15 residues. J was trimmed by 2 bases and V by 3 bases; bases with no gene match: 6. CDR1 and CDR2 (germline): SGHTA, FQGNSA. CDR3: CASSFYRTGQETQYF. CDR3 DNA sequence: TGTGCCAGCAGCTTCTACAGGACAGGTCAAGAGACCCAGTACTTC.

V gene TRBV13 combines with J gene TRBJ2-5, with 7 bases identical to TRBD2. Germline values: CDR1 PRHDT, CDR2 FYEKMQ (reference sequence). V was clipped by 7 bases and J by 1 base; unmatched bases: 6. CDR3 size: 14 residues. The CDR3 reads CASNHRGVQETQYF. The CDR3 coding sequence is TGTGCCAGCAACCACCGGGGGGTCCAAGAGACCCAGTACTTC. Using reference TRBV13 and TRBJ2-5 for the parts outside the CDR3, the full variable domain is AAGVIQSPRHLIKEKRETATLKCYPIPRHDTVYWYQQGPGQDPQFLISFYEKMQSDKGSIPDRFSAQQFSDYHSELNMSSLELGDSALYFCASNHRGVQETQYFGPGTRLLVL.

This clonotype was seen a handful of times. The V call is TRBV13, the J call TRBJ2-5, with a weak D call TRBD1 (6 bases). The germline CDR1 and CDR2 sequences are PRHDT and FYEKMQ (reference sequence). Trimming removed 5 bases from V and 3 bases from J, with 13 bases in between. This CDR3 has 14 amino acids. For the CDR3, the DNA is TGTGCCAGCAGCCTTTCGGACAGAAAAGAGACCCAGTACTTC. Amino acid sequence: CASSLSDRKETQYF.

This chain links TRBV9 with TRBJ2-1; TRBD1 agrees at 8 bases. J gave up 8 bases and V 4 bases, and 14 bases lay outside the gene matches. Germline CDR1 is SGDLS and CDR2 is YYNGEE. The CDR3 is 16 amino acids. The CDR3 DNA sequence: TGTGCCAGCAGCTCAGAAGGGGGGACAGGCGACGATGAGCAGTTCTTC. Its translation is CASSSEGGTGDDEQFF.